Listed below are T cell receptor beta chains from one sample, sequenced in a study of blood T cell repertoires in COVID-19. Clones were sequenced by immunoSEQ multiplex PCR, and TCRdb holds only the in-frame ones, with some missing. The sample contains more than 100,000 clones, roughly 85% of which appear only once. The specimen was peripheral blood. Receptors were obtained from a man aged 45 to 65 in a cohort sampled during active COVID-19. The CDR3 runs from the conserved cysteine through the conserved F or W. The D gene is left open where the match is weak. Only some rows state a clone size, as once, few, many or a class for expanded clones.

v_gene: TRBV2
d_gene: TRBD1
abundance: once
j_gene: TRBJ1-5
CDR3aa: CASSETGGSEPQHF
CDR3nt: TGTGCCAGCAGTGAGACAGGGGGCTCGGAGCCCCAGCATTTT

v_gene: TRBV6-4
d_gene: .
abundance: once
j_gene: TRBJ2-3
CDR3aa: CASSVSLALRHTQYF
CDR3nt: TGTGCCAGCAGTGTCTCGCTAGCTCTGAGGCATACGCAGTATTTT

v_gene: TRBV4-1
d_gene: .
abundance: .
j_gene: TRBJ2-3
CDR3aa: CASSQEGASADTQYF
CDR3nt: TGCGCCAGCAGCCAAGAAGGAGCTTCTGCAGATACGCAGTATTTT

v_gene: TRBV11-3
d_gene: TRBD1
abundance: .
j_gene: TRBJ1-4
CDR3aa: CASSQGQGKEKLFF
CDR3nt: TGTGCCAGCAGCCAAGGACAGGGAAAAGAAAAACTGTTTTTT

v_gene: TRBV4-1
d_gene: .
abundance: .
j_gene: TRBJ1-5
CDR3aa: CASSQATSGNQPQHF
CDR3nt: TGCGCCAGCAGCCAAGCCACGTCGGGCAATCAGCCCCAGCATTTT

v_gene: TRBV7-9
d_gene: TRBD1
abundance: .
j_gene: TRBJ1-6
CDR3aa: CASSLAQGGNSPLHF
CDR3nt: TGTGCCAGCAGCTTAGCGCAAGGGGGCAATTCACCCCTCCACTTT

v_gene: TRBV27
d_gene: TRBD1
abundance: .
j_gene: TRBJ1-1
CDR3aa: CASSFRPGTGAFTEAFF
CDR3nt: TGTGCCAGCAGTTTCCGTCCCGGGACAGGGGCCTTCACTGAAGCTTTCTTT

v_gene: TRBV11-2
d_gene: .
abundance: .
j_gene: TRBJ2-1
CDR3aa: CASRDSGTNGNEQFF
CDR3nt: TGTGCCAGCAGGGACTCAGGGACAAACGGCAATGAGCAGTTCTTC

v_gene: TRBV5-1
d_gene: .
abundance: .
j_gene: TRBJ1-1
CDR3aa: CASSLSQVNTAEAFF
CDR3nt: TGCGCCAGCAGCTTGTCCCAGGTGAACACTGCTGAAGCTTTCTTT

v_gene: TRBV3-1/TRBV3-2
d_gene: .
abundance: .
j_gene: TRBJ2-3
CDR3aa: CASSQVRGSTDTQYF
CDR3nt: TGTGCCAGCAGCCAAGTAAGGGGTAGTACAGATACGCAGTATTTT

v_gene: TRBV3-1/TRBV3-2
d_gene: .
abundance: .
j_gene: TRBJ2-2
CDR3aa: CASSQDLTPNTGELFF
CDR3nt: TGTGCCAGCAGCCAAGACCTCACTCCGAACACCGGGGAGCTGTTTTTT

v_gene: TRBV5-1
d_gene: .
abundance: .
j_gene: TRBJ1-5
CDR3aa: CASSFDFNQPQHF
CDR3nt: TGCGCCAGCAGCTTCGACTTCAATCAGCCCCAGCATTTT

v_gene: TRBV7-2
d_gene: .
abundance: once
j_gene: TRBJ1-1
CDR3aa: CASSLPGVNTEAFF
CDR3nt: TGTGCCAGCAGCTTACCGGGGGTGAACACTGAAGCTTTCTTT

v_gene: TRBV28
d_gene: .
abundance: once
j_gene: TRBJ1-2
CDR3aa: CASRQTNYGYTF
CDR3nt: TGTGCCAGCAGACAGACTAACTATGGCTACACCTTC

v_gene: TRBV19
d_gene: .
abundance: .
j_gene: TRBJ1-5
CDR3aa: CASSPGQSNQPQHF
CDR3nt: TGTGCCAGTAGTCCTGGACAGTCCAATCAGCCCCAGCATTTT

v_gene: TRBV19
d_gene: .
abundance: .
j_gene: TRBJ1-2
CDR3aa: CASSNRGADGYTF
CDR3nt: TGTGCCAGTAGTAACCGCGGGGCAGATGGCTACACCTTC

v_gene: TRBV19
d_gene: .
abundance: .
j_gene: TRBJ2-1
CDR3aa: CASSIDLPQLRNEQFF
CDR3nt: TGTGCCAGTAGTATAGATCTACCCCAGTTGAGGAATGAGCAGTTCTTC

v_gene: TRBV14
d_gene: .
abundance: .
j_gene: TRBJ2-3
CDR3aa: CASSQGVGLAQYF
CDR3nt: TGTGCCAGCAGCCAAGGAGTTGGGCTGGCGCAGTATTTT

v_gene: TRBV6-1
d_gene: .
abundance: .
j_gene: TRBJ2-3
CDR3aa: CASSGVRRFGGDTQYF
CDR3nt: TGTGCCAGCAGTGGGGTCCGGCGCTTTGGAGGAGATACGCAGTATTTT

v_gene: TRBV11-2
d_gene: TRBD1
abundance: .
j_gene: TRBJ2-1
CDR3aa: CASSFLGKGALNEQFF
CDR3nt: TGTGCCAGCAGCTTTTTGGGTAAGGGGGCGTTGAATGAGCAGTTCTTC

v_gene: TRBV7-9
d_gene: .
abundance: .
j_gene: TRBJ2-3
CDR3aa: CASSLGRGLSTDTQYF
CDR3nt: TGTGCCAGCAGCTTAGGAAGGGGACTTAGCACAGATACGCAGTATTTT

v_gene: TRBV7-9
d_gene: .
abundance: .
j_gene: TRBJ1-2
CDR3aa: CASSLLGGAGYTF
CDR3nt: TGTGCCAGCAGCTTACTTGGAGGGGCTGGCTACACCTTC

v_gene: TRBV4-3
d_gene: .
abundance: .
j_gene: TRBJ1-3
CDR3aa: CASSQDLRIGSGNTIYF
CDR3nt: TGCGCCAGCAGCCAAGATCTCAGGATAGGTTCTGGAAACACCATATATTTT

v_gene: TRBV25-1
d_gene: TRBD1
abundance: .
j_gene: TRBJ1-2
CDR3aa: CASSGGTVWPQGYGYTF
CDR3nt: TGTGCCAGCAGTGGAGGGACAGTCTGGCCCCAGGGCTATGGCTACACCTTC

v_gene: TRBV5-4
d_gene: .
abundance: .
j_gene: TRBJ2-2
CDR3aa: CASSLVTNTGELFF
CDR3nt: TGTGCCAGCAGCTTGGTCACTAACACCGGGGAGCTGTTTTTT

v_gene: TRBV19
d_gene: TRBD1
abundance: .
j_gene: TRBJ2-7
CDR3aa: CASSGRDRVPYEQYF
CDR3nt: TGTGCCAGTAGTGGCCGGGACAGGGTTCCCTACGAGCAGTACTTC

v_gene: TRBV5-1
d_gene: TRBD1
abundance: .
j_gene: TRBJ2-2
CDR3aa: CASSRTGGSGELFF
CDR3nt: TGCGCCAGCAGTAGGACAGGGGGCTCCGGGGAGCTGTTTTTT

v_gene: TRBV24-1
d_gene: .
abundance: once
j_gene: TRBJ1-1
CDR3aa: CATSDPAQGNTEAFF
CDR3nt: TGTGCCACCAGTGATCCAGCCCAGGGGAACACTGAAGCTTTCTTT

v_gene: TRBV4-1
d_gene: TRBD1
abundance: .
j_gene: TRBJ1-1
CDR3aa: CASSQAHRGRTEAFF
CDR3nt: TGCGCCAGCAGCCAAGCGCACAGGGGGCGCACTGAAGCTTTCTTT

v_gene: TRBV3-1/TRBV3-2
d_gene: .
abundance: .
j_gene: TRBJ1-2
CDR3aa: CASSQYMGGYGYTF
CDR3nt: TGTGCCAGCAGCCAATACATGGGGGGCTATGGCTACACCTTC

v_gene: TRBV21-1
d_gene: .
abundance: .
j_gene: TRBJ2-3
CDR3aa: CASSGVGVTDTQYF
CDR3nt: TGTGCCAGCAGCGGGGTAGGGGTCACAGATACGCAGTATTTT

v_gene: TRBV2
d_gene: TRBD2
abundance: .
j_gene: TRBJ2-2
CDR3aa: CASSRTSGVAGELFF
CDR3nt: TGTGCCAGCAGTCGGACTAGCGGGGTCGCCGGGGAGCTGTTTTTT

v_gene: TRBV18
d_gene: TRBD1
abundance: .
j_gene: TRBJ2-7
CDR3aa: CASSSYGPGQGAAGGYEQYF
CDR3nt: TGTGCCAGCTCCTCATACGGACCGGGACAGGGGGCCGCTGGAGGATACGAGCAGTACTTC

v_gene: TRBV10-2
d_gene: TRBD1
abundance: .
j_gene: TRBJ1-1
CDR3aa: CASRQGERTEAFF
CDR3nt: TGCGCCAGCAGGCAGGGGGAGAGGACTGAAGCTTTCTTT

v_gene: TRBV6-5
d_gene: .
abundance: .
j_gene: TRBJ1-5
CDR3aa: CATGDSNQPQHF
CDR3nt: TGTGCAACCGGGGATAGCAATCAGCCCCAGCATTTT

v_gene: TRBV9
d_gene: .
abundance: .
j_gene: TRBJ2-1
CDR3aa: CASSPPGRGRHEQFF
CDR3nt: TGTGCCAGCAGCCCGCCAGGTCGGGGTAGACATGAGCAGTTCTTC

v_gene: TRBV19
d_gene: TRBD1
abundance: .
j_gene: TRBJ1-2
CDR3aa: CASKTRTGSLGYTF
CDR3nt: TGTGCCAGTAAAACCCGGACAGGGTCATTAGGCTACACCTTC

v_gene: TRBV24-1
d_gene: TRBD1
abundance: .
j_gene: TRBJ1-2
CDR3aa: CATSDSGQGLDGYTF
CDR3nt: TGTGCCACCAGTGATTCGGGACAGGGGTTAGATGGCTACACCTTC

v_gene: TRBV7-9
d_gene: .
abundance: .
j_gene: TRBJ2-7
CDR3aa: CASSLWGRGRHEQYF
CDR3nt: TGTGCCAGCAGCTTATGGGGCAGGGGAAGGCACGAGCAGTACTTC

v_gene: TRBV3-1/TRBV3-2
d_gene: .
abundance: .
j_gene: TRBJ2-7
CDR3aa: CASSQVILPDEQYF
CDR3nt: TGTGCCAGCAGCCAAGTAATACTCCCTGACGAGCAGTACTTC

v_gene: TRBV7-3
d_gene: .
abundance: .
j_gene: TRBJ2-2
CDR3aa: CASTHFFGFHRTNTGELFF
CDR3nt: TGTGCCAGCACCCACTTTTTTGGTTTCCACCGAACGAACACCGGGGAGCTGTTTTTT

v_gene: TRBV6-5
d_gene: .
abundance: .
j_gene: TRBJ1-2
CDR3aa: CASSYSWQTSFYGYTF
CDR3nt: TGTGCCAGCAGTTACTCTTGGCAGACTAGCTTCTATGGCTACACCTTC

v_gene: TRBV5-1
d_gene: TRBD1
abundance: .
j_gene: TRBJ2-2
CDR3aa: CASSLGTGITGELFF
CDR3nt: TGCGCCAGCAGCTTGGGGACAGGGATCACCGGGGAGCTGTTTTTT

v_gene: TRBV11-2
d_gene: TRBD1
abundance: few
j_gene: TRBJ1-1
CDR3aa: CASSARDRGNAEAFF
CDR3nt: TGTGCCAGCAGCGCCCGGGACAGGGGAAATGCTGAAGCTTTCTTT

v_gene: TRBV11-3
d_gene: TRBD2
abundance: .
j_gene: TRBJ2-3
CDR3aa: CASSRTSGGAGTDTQYF
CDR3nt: TGTGCCAGCAGCAGGACTAGCGGGGGGGCGGGCACAGATACGCAGTATTTT

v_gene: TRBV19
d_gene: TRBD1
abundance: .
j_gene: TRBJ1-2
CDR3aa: CASTLNGDRGNYGYTF
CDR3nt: TGTGCCAGTACCCTCAATGGGGACAGGGGGAACTATGGCTACACCTTC

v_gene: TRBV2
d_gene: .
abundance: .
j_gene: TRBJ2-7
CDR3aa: CASSVDSVVYEQYF
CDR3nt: TGTGCCAGCAGTGTCGACAGCGTGGTTTACGAGCAGTACTTC

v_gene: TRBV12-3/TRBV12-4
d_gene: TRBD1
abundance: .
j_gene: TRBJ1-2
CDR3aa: CASSLRGQGGYTF
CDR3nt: TGTGCCAGCAGTTTAAGGGGGCAGGGTGGCTACACCTTC

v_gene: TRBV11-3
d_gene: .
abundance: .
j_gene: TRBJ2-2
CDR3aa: CASSLDSVNTGELFF
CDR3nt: TGTGCCAGCAGCTTAGACAGCGTGAACACCGGGGAGCTGTTTTTT

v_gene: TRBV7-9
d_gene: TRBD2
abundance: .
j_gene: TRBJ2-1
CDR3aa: CASSLGRTSGAGEQFF
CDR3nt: TGTGCCAGCAGCTTAGGCCGGACTAGCGGGGCCGGGGAGCAGTTCTTC

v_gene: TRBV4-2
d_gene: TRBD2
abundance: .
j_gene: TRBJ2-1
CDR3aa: CASSPGLTDEQFF
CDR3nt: TGTGCCAGCAGCCCGGGACTAACGGATGAGCAGTTCTTC

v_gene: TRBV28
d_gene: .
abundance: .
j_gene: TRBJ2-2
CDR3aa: CASSVSATGELFF
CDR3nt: TGTGCCAGCAGTGTCAGCGCGACCGGGGAGCTGTTTTTT

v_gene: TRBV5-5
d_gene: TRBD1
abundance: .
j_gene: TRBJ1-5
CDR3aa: CASSWGQGGEHQPQHF
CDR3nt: TGTGCCAGCAGCTGGGGACAGGGCGGTGAGCATCAGCCCCAGCATTTT

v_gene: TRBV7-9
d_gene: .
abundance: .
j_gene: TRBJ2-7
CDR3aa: CASSPQVDEQYF
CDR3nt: TGTGCCAGCAGCCCCCAGGTCGACGAGCAGTACTTC

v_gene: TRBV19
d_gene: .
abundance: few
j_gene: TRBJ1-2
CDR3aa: CASSGDGYTF
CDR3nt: TGTGCCAGTAGCGGGGATGGCTACACCTTC

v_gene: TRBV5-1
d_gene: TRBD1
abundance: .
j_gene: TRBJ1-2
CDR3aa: CASSLAGTGQLDGYTF
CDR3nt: TGCGCCAGCAGCTTGGCCGGGACAGGGCAGTTGGATGGCTACACCTTC

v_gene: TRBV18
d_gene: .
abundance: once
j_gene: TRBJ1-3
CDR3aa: CASSRGTSSGNTIYF
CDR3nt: TGTGCCAGCTCCCGAGGGACATCCTCTGGAAACACCATATATTTT

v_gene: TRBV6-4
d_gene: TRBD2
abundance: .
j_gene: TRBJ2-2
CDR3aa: CASSRLAGGENGELFF
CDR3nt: TGTGCCAGCAGTCGACTAGCGGGGGGCGAAAACGGGGAGCTGTTTTTT

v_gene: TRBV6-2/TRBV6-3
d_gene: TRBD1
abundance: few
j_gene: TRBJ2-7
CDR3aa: CASSLGQGAIYEQYF
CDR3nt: TGTGCCAGCAGTTTGGGACAGGGGGCTATCTACGAGCAGTACTTC